The 22 T cell receptor beta chains below were found in one sample sequenced in a study of identical twins. TCRdb reprocessed the 5' RACE reads with MiXCR, giving one entry per CDR3 protein. The sample lists a few hundred thousand distinct CDR3 sequences, about an eighth occurring once. These sequences were also reported in another study, on yellow fever vaccine responses in identical twins.

The sample was memory (CD45RO+) T cells sorted from blood. Receptors were obtained from a woman younger than 30 in good health.

In this sample, this clonotype turned up a few times. This chain joins TRBV6-1 and TRBJ2-7, with D perhaps given as TRBD1 or TRBD2 (5 bases each). Germline assignment: CDR1 MNHNS and CDR2 SASEGT. Between the trimmed V and J ends, which lost 1 base and 2 bases, there was a span of 12 bases. The CDR3 loop spans 15 amino acids. The CDR3 is CASSEGETEAYEQYF. CDR3 DNA: TGTGCCAGCAGTGAAGGGGAGACAGAAGCCTACGAGCAGTACTTC.

The chain is built from TRBV12-3 or TRBV12-4 and TRBJ2-5; no clear D gene. V was pared by 6 bases and J by 4 bases, with 9 bases between. CDR3 length equals 12 residues. CDR3 protein: CASSLTAETQYF. The DNA of the CDR3 is TGTGCCAGCAGCCTGACTGCAGAGACCCAGTACTTC.

The rearrangement joins TRBV25-1 to TRBJ2-3; D unresolved. Per germline, CDR1 MGHDK and CDR2 SYGVNS. CDR3 length equals 15 residues. Trimming removed 9 bases at V and 2 bases at J, with 18 bases between. In DNA, the CDR3 is TGTGCCAGGGAACAGCTCTCTCTTGTCACAGATACGCAGTATTTT. It encodes CAREQLSLVTDTQYF.

Many counts were recorded for this clonotype. The chain links TRBV12-3 or TRBV12-4 to TRBJ2-2, with a tentative D call TRBD1 (6 bases). The V end lost 7 bases, the J end lost 4 bases, and 10 bases lay between the germline ends. CDR3 length equals 13 residues. CDR3 DNA: TGTGCCAGCATACAGGGCCTCACCGGGGAGCTGTTTTTT. As protein: CASIQGLTGELFF.

This clonotype is classed as medium-sized. The chain joins TRBV4-1 to TRBJ2-1; D uncertain. Per germline, CDR1 MGHRA and CDR2 YSYEKL. The ends were cut back, 1 base at V and 2 bases at J, with 12 bases in the middle. The CDR3 contains 16 residues. The CDR3 bases are TGCGCCAGCAGCCAAGCTGATTTGTTTACCTACAATGAGCAGTTCTTC. This sequence encodes CASSQADLFTYNEQFF.

The rearrangement links TRBV5-1 to TRBJ2-3, with D possibly TRBD2 on 7 matching bases. Trimming shortened V by 4 bases and J by 4 bases, and 16 bases separated the two germline ends. The CDR3 consists of 15 residues. Per the germline V gene, CDR1 is SGHRS and CDR2 is YFSETQ. CDR3 nucleotide sequence: TGCGCCAGCAGCGGGGGGGGGCAGGGTCCAGATACGCAGTATTTT. This sequence encodes CASSGGGQGPDTQYF.

The V gene is TRBV27, the J gene TRBJ2-7; TRBD1 agrees at 9 bases. V gave up 1 base and J gave up 2 bases; unmatched junction bases: 6. The CDR3 runs 16 residues. Germline V gene lookup returns CDR1 MNHEY and CDR2 SMNVEV (reference sequence). The CDR3, as DNA: TGTGCCAGCAGTTTATTAACGGGACAGGGCCCCTACGAGCAGTACTTC. Its translation is CASSLLTGQGPYEQYF.

This clonotype was counted between two and nine times. This sequence joins TRBV6-5 and TRBJ2-7; 8 bases map to TRBD1. The CDR3 is 17 amino acids. CDR1 and CDR2 from the germline V gene are MNHEY and SVGAGI. The V segment lost 2 bases and the J segment 3 bases; nucleotides outside the gene matches: 12. CDR3 coding DNA: TGTGCCAGCAGTTACCCCGTCGTGGACAGGGAAGGCTACGAGCAGTACTTC. Its protein product is CASSYPVVDREGYEQYF.

This chain uses TRBV5-6 with TRBJ2-5; 9 bases fit TRBD2. V trimming: 7 bases; J trimming: 2 bases; junction bases outside the gene matches: 9. Germline CDR1 reads SGHDT; CDR2 reads YYEEEE. This CDR3 has 15 residues. CDR3 in amino acids: CASSLAGVIQETQYF. In DNA form, the CDR3 reads TGTGCCAGCTCGTTAGCGGGAGTGATACAAGAGACCCAGTACTTC.

This clonotype was seen only a few times. V usage is TRBV10-3 and J usage is TRBJ2-3, with TRBD2 matching over 7 bases. CDR3 length: 15 amino acids. The germline CDR1 and CDR2 sequences are ENHRY and SYGVKD. Germline trimming cut 11 bases from V and 2 bases from J; bases unmatched to any gene: 13. DNA for the CDR3: TGTGCCTCAAGGGCCCAGCGGGGAGTCACAGATACGCAGTATTTT. It specifies CASRAQRGVTDTQYF.

In its sample, this clonotype was seen many times. The chain carries TRBV29-1 and TRBJ2-7, with D uncertain. This CDR3 has 12 amino acids. Germline loops: CDR1 SQVTM, CDR2 ANQGSEA. V was pared by 4 bases and J by 0 bases, with 7 bases between. The CDR3 DNA sequence: TGCAGCGTTGTTGAGAGCTCCTACGAGCAGTACTTC. Amino acids: CSVVESSYEQYF.

This clonotype was seen a few times. This chain links TRBV20-1 with TRBJ2-7; TRBD1 might be the D (6 bases). Germline-derived CDR1 and CDR2 are DFQATT and SNEGSKA (reference sequence). V lost 3 bases to trimming and J lost 1 base, with 16 bases between them. The CDR3 totals 15 residues. The DNA for the CDR3 is TGCAGTGCTAGCCAAAAGACAGGCGGTTCCTACGAGCAGTACTTC. Protein: CSASQKTGGSYEQYF.

This clonotype was found many times. V usage is TRBV7-3 and J usage is TRBJ2-7; TRBD1 matches at 7 bases. V shed 4 bases and J 7 bases; nucleotides not matched to a gene: 10. The CDR3 covers 14 residues. CDR1 is SGHTA, CDR2 FQGTGA, per germline. CDR3 in DNA: TGTGCCAGCAGCTCGACAGGGTGGTCGGGTGAGCAGTACTTC. It yields the protein CASSSTGWSGEQYF.

This clonotype was picked up a small number of times. The V gene is TRBV15, the J gene TRBJ1-2; TRBD1 is a possible D gene (6 bases). Germline assignment: CDR1 LNHNV and CDR2 YYDKDF (reference sequence). CDR3 length equals 15 residues. Trimming removed 3 bases at V and 1 base at J, with 12 bases between. The CDR3 DNA sequence: TGTGCCACCAGCAGCAAAATAGGGGGTAACTATGGCTACACCTTC. It codes for CATSSKIGGNYGYTF.

In this sample, this clonotype turned up a few times. The rearrangement uses TRBV30 and TRBJ2-3; 8 nucleotides align to TRBD1. CDR3 length: 15 residues. Per the germline V gene, CDR1 is GTSNPN and CDR2 is SVGIG (reference sequence). J was trimmed by 2 bases and V by 1 base; bases with no gene match: 5. The CDR3 bases are TGTGCCTGGAGTGGTACAGGGGGACCCACAGATACGCAGTATTTT. Translated: CAWSGTGGPTDTQYF.

This clonotype occurred a few times. V usage is TRBV10-3 and J usage is TRBJ2-2; the match to TRBD2 covers 9 bases. J gave up 6 bases and V 6 bases, and 11 bases lay outside the gene matches. CDR3 length equals 16 residues. Germline V gene lookup returns CDR1 ENHRY and CDR2 SYGVKD. Written as DNA, the CDR3 is TGTGCCATCAGGACAGATAGCGGGGGAGTAGCCGGGGAGCTGTTTTTT. Translating it yields CAIRTDSGGVAGELFF.

V gene TRBV30 combines with J gene TRBJ2-1; D tentatively reads TRBD1 or TRBD2 (5 bases each). This CDR3 comprises 14 residues. The V and J ends lost 8 bases and 3 bases respectively, with 17 bases between them. Germline V lookup: CDR1 GTSNPN, CDR2 SVGIG (reference sequence). The DNA for the CDR3 is TGTGCCGGGCCCCGGGACGGAAACTACAATGAGCAGTTCTTC. Residues: CAGPRDGNYNEQFF.

This clonotype appeared a few times. The chain joins TRBV20-1 to TRBJ2-3; D possibly matches TRBD1 or TRBD2 (5 bases each). Germline CDR1 reads DFQATT; CDR2 reads SNEGSKA (reference sequence). The length of the CDR3 is 15 residues. V was shortened by 1 base and J by 3 bases, with 14 bases between the two germline ends. CDR3 sequence: CSARGFGAPTDTQYF. The CDR3 DNA sequence: TGCAGTGCTAGAGGGTTCGGGGCCCCGACAGATACGCAGTATTTT.

V and J are TRBV5-8 and TRBJ2-1; TRBD2 might be the D (6 bases). Germline CDR1 is SGHTS and CDR2 is YDEGEE. Trimming removed 7 bases at V and 3 bases at J, with 17 bases between. CDR3 length equals 15 residues. The CDR3 sequence: CASAYGGTLYNEQFF. The CDR3 DNA follows: TGTGCCAGCGCATATGGGGGGACTCTCTACAATGAGCAGTTCTTC.

The V gene is TRBV2, the J gene TRBJ2-7, with 7 bases matching TRBD2. Germline CDR1 and CDR2: SNHLY and FYNNEI. The CDR3 runs to 13 residues. The junction had 11 bases not matched to a gene; V was cut back by 3 bases and J by 12 bases. CDR3 in amino acids: CASSDRLAGRRYF. For the CDR3, the DNA is TGTGCCAGCAGTGATAGGTTGGCCGGGAGGAGGTACTTC.

Many counts were recorded for this clonotype. The chain couples TRBV3-1 to TRBJ2-3; D is unclear. Germline V CDR1 and CDR2: LGHDT, YNNKEL (reference sequence). The CDR3 runs 12 residues. Trimming took 4 bases from V and 4 from J, leaving 6 bases between them. CDR3 bases: TGTGCCAGCAGCCGAACATCAGATACGCAGTATTTT. Protein sequence: CASSRTSDTQYF.

This chain uses TRBV7-2 with TRBJ1-2; tentatively, D is TRBD1 (6 bases). The CDR3 covers 15 residues. The germline V and J ends were trimmed by 5 bases and 0 bases, with 13 bases remaining between them. Germline V gene lookup returns CDR1 SGHTA and CDR2 FQGNSA. The CDR3 here is CASSVTGLANYGYTF. CDR3 coding DNA: TGTGCCAGCAGCGTTACAGGGTTGGCTAACTATGGCTACACCTTC. Looking up the rest from reference TRBV7-2 and TRBJ1-2 gives the full variable domain: GAGVSQSPSNKVTEKGKDVELRCDPISGHTALYWYRQSLGQGLEFLIYFQGNSAPDKSGLPSDRFSAERTGGSVSTLTIQRTQQEDSAVYLCASSVTGLANYGYTFGSGTRLTVV.